The 26 T cell receptor beta chains listed next were all sequenced from one sample in a study of blood T cell repertoires in COVID-19. Using immunoSEQ multiplex PCR, the repertoire was profiled, and TCRdb retains in-frame clones only, with some absent. The sample shows around 250,000 clones, about 80% of them seen only once. Sequenced input: PBMCs or T cells enriched from blood (not recorded which). These receptors all stem from a man over 45 who had recovered from COVID-19.

This chain's CDR3 is CSASLLVGGRRADTQYF. In DNA, the CDR3 is TGCAGTGCTAGTCTACTCGTCGGGGGGCGCAGGGCAGATACGCAGTATTTT. The gene calls are TRBV20-1 and TRBJ2-3; the D gene is possibly TRBD2 (7 bases). The germline CDR1 and CDR2 sequences are DFQATT and SNEGSKA (reference sequence). V was pared by 3 bases and J by 4 bases, with 23 bases between. This CDR3 spans 17 amino acids.

In this sample, this clone turned up a few times. The V gene is TRBV11-1, the J gene TRBJ1-2; D is uncertain. The germline V gene encodes CDR1 SGHAT and CDR2 FQDESV (reference sequence). This CDR3 is built from 15 residues. V lost 2 bases, J lost 1 base, and 11 bases lay in between. The CDR3 sequence is CASSLQVAGNYGYTF. The CDR3 bases are TGTGCCAGCAGCTTACAGGTGGCTGGTAACTATGGCTACACCTTC.

A few counts support this clone. This chain links TRBV7-2 with TRBJ1-2; perhaps TRBD1 as D (5 bases). The germline V gene has CDR1 SGHTA and CDR2 FQGNSA. The CDR3 has 15 amino acids. Deletions cut 0 bases from V and 4 bases from J, with 12 bases between. The CDR3 loop is CASSLAGRESYGYTF. The CDR3 nucleotides read TGTGCCAGCAGCTTAGCGGGCAGGGAAAGCTATGGCTACACCTTC.

This sequence joins TRBV28 and TRBJ2-3; 9 positions agree with TRBD1. This CDR3 comprises 15 residues. After removal of 2 bases from V and 1 base from J, the junction contained 1 base not matched to a gene. The germline gives CDR1 MDHEN, CDR2 SYDVKM. CDR3 sequence reads: CASSLRTGGTDTQYF. CDR3 sequence (DNA): TGTGCCAGCAGTTTACGGACAGGGGGCACAGATACGCAGTATTTT.

This clone has only one observation. This chain joins TRBV6-2 or TRBV6-3 and TRBJ2-7, with 7 bases fitting TRBD2. With V trimmed by 2 bases and J by 4 bases, 8 bases remained unmatched. There are 15 residues in the CDR3. Germline loops: CDR1 MNHEY, CDR2 SVGEGT. The CDR3 loop is CASSYRQTSYYEQYF. The CDR3 DNA reads as TGTGCCAGCAGTTACCGGCAGACTAGCTATTACGAGCAGTACTTC.

This sequence joins TRBV6-5 and TRBJ2-1, with D perhaps TRBD1 (6 bases). Germline CDR1 and CDR2: MNHEY and SVGAGI. The CDR3 runs to 14 residues. Between the trimmed V and J ends, which lost 11 bases and 6 bases, there was a span of 20 bases. The CDR3 coding sequence is TGTGCCTCAAACTCAGGGGCTAGCACCAATGAGCAGTTCTTC. Protein product: CASNSGASTNEQFF.

The chain uses TRBV5-1 and TRBJ1-4; 8 bases map to TRBD1. The germline V gene has CDR1 SGHRS and CDR2 YFSETQ. This CDR3 spans 18 amino acids. J gave up 5 bases and V 3 bases, and 15 bases lay outside the gene matches. This CDR3 is CASSSEPGRGLGNEKLFF. The CDR3 DNA reads TGCGCCAGCAGCTCAGAACCGGGCAGGGGGCTCGGGAATGAAAAACTGTTTTTT.

The genes are TRBV7-9 and TRBJ2-7; TRBD1 agrees at 7 bases. This CDR3 is built from 14 residues. The junction had 5 bases not matched to a gene; V was cut back by 4 bases and J by 2 bases. Germline CDR1 is SEHNR and CDR2 is FQNEAQ (reference sequence). The CDR3 here is CASSSQGLAYEQYF. The CDR3 region has the DNA TGTGCCAGCAGCTCACAGGGGCTTGCCTACGAGCAGTACTTC. Filled out from reference TRBV7-9 and TRBJ2-7, the complete variable domain reads DTGVSQNPRHKITKRGQNVTFRCDPISEHNRLYWYRQTLGQGPEFLTYFQNEAQLEKSRLLSDRFSAERPKGSFSTLEIQRTEQGDSAMYLCASSSQGLAYEQYFGPGTRLTVT.

This clone was seen a handful of times. This chain uses TRBV19 with TRBJ1-1, with 7 bases identical to TRBD1. V trimming: 8 bases; J trimming: 2 bases; junction bases outside the gene matches: 11. The CDR3 has 15 amino acids. Germline V gives CDR1 LNHDA, CDR2 SQIVND (reference sequence). In DNA, the CDR3 is TGTGCCAGTCGAGATCAGGGACAGACAAACACTGAAGCTTTCTTT. This gives the protein CASRDQGQTNTEAFF. Full variable domain (remainder filled in from reference TRBV19 and TRBJ1-1): DGGITQSPKYLFRKEGQNVTLSCEQNLNHDAMYWYRQDPGQGLRLIYYSQIVNDFQKGDIAEGYSVSREKKESFPLTVTSAQKNPTAFYLCASRDQGQTNTEAFFGQGTRLTVV.

The chain has TRBV11-3 and TRBJ2-3; possible D gene TRBD2, 6 bases. CDR1 is SGHNT, CDR2 YENEEA, per germline. The CDR3 covers 15 residues. Trimming pared 1 base from V and 8 bases from J, leaving 16 bases between. The CDR3 coding sequence is TGTGCCAGCAGCTTAGGGGGGACTGGAGGGCGTACGCAGTATTTT. This sequence encodes CASSLGGTGGRTQYF.

A few counts support this clone. The J gene is TRBJ2-3, the V gene TRBV7-9, with unresolved D. Trimming pared 4 bases from V and 0 bases from J, leaving 5 bases between. The CDR3 runs to 13 residues. Germline V gives CDR1 SEHNR, CDR2 FQNEAQ (reference sequence). The CDR3 sequence is CASSSTSTDTQYF. CDR3 nucleotides: TGTGCCAGCAGCTCGACTAGCACAGATACGCAGTATTTT.

The chain links TRBV5-1 to TRBJ2-1; TRBD1 is a possible D gene (6 bases). The CDR3 is 14 residues long. CDR1 and CDR2 (germline): SGHRS, YFSETQ. V was trimmed by 4 bases and J by 5 bases, leaving 13 bases between them. The CDR3 is CASSQGQGNNEQFF. The CDR3 DNA sequence: TGCGCCAGCAGCCAGGGGCAGGGGAACAATGAGCAGTTCTTC.

A single count supports this clone. The chain is built from TRBV28 and TRBJ1-1, with D perhaps TRBD1 (6 bases). The ends were cut back, 8 bases at V and 1 base at J, with 17 bases in the middle. Germline lookup yields CDR1 MDHEN and CDR2 SYDVKM. This CDR3 is 15 amino acids long. The CDR3, as DNA: TGTGCCAGCGGGGGCGGGGGCGAGGGGAACACTGAAGCTTTCTTT. This translates into CASGGGGEGNTEAFF.

V usage is TRBV19 and J usage is TRBJ1-1; D may be TRBD1 (6 bases). Trimming took 0 bases from V and 4 from J, leaving 12 bases between them. CDR3 length: 15 amino acids. Germline lookup yields CDR1 LNHDA and CDR2 SQIVND (reference sequence). As DNA, the CDR3 is TGTGCCAGTAGTATAGATCAGGGGTTCGGCACTGAAGCTTTCTTT. This encodes CASSIDQGFGTEAFF.

The chain recombines TRBV27 with TRBJ1-3; 9 nucleotides match TRBD1. This CDR3 has 15 residues. Germline CDR1 is MNHEY and CDR2 is SMNVEV (reference sequence). The trim removed 10 bases at V and 3 bases at J, leaving 10 bases unmatched. The CDR3 loop reads CATDSQGAGGNTIYF. CDR3 nucleotide sequence: TGTGCCACGGATTCACAGGGGGCAGGTGGAAACACCATATATTTT.

This chain connects TRBV5-1 to TRBJ1-3; D might be TRBD1 (5 bases). Trimming took 4 bases from V and 3 from J, leaving 11 bases between them. Germline V gene sequence: CDR1 SGHRS, CDR2 YFSETQ. This CDR3 has 14 residues. DNA of the CDR3: TGCGCCAGCAGCCCCCAGGGTGTTGGAAACACCATATATTTT. Its protein product is CASSPQGVGNTIYF.

V is TRBV23-1 and J is TRBJ1-4; the D gene is possibly TRBD1 (5 bases). TRBV23-1 is noted as an ORF with a role that remains uncertain. V lost 10 bases and J lost 6, with 12 bases in between. The CDR3 consists of 12 residues. DNA of the CDR3: TGCGCCACGGAGGGACTTGATGAAAAACTGTTTTTT. Amino acids: CATEGLDEKLFF.

This CDR3 is CASRRGTSGILSEEQFF. Here the CDR3 DNA reads TGTGCCAGCAGGAGGGGGACTAGCGGGATCCTCTCTGAAGAGCAGTTCTTC. The gene calls are TRBV5-4 and TRBJ2-1, with 13 bases aligning to TRBD2. The CDR3 is made up of 17 amino acids. Trimming took 5 bases from V and 10 from J; bases not matched to a gene: 15. CDR1 is SGHNT and CDR2 is YYREEE in the germline V gene (reference sequence). Complete variable domain (other parts from reference TRBV5-4 and TRBJ2-1): ETGVTQSPTHLIKTRGQQVTLRCSSQSGHNTVSWYQQALGQGPQFIFQYYREEENGRGNFPPRFSGLQFPNYSSELNVNALELDDSALYLCASRRGTSGILSEEQFFGPGTRLTVL.

This clone was counted a single time. The chain is built from TRBV2 and TRBJ1-3, with D possibly TRBD1 on 6 matching bases. Trimming left V 5 bases short and J 1 base short, with 9 bases between. Germline V lookup: CDR1 SNHLY, CDR2 FYNNEI. The CDR3 contains 14 residues. In DNA form, the CDR3 reads TGTGCCAGCAGTCCACAGGGATCTGGAAACACCATATATTTT. It translates to CASSPQGSGNTIYF.

The rearrangement joins TRBV5-1 to TRBJ1-3; maybe TRBD1 (6 bases). V lost 1 base, J lost 0 bases, and 14 bases lay in between. The CDR3 contains 17 residues. Germline V gene data show CDR1 as SGHRS and CDR2 as YFSETQ. The CDR3 region is CASSLNRDADSGNTIYF. CDR3 coding DNA: TGCGCCAGCAGCTTGAACAGGGATGCTGACTCTGGAAACACCATATATTTT.

The chain is built from TRBV10-3 and TRBJ2-3; TRBD2 matches at 9 bases. This CDR3 comprises 15 residues. Per germline, CDR1 ENHRY and CDR2 SYGVKD. The trim removed 10 bases at V and 2 bases at J, leaving 10 bases unmatched. CDR3 DNA sequence: TGTGCCACCACCGCCAGCGGGGGGAACACAGATACGCAGTATTTT. This gives the protein CATTASGGNTDTQYF.

V and J are TRBV11-2 and TRBJ2-3; 10 bases are shared with TRBD2. The germline V gene encodes CDR1 SGHAT and CDR2 FQNNGV. The CDR3 extends over 15 amino acids. Trimming took 6 bases from V and 5 from J; bases not matched to a gene: 8. This CDR3 is CASRSALAGKDTQYF. The CDR3 region has the DNA TGTGCCAGCAGATCGGCACTAGCGGGGAAAGATACGCAGTATTTT.

The gene calls are TRBV2 and TRBJ1-5; D call uncertain. Between the trimmed V and J ends, which lost 8 bases and 4 bases, there was a span of 15 bases. The germline CDR1 and CDR2 sequences are SNHLY and FYNNEI. The CDR3 has 14 amino acids. Here the CDR3 DNA reads TGTGCCAGCTTGGAACACGGAGGGAATCAGCCCCAGCATTTT. Translated: CASLEHGGNQPQHF.

The chain is built from TRBV11-3 and TRBJ2-5; 9 bases agree with TRBD2. CDR1 is SGHNT, CDR2 YENEEA, per germline. V lost 1 base to trimming and J lost 8 bases; unmatched junction nucleotides: 20. The CDR3 covers 19 residues. The CDR3 coding sequence is TGTGCCAGCAGCTTAGTCTGGGGGCTAGCGGGGTTATCAAGAGATACCCAGTACTTC. This encodes CASSLVWGLAGLSRDTQYF.

J is TRBJ2-3 and V is TRBV4-1, with 13 bases that match TRBD2. Germline V gene data show CDR1 as MGHRA and CDR2 as YSYEKL. This CDR3 has 16 amino acids. With 4 bases clipped from V and 0 bases from J, the junction kept 1 base outside the gene matches. The CDR3 reads CASSRTSGGSTDTQYF. Written as DNA, the CDR3 is TGCGCCAGCAGCCGGACTAGCGGGGGTAGCACAGATACGCAGTATTTT.

V and J are TRBV19 and TRBJ1-4; a weak D match, TRBD1 (5 bases). CDR3 length: 15 residues. The germline V gene has CDR1 LNHDA and CDR2 SQIVND (reference sequence). Trimming stripped 3 bases from V and 4 bases from J, with 12 bases between. The CDR3 is CASSMRQGLNEKLFF. As DNA, the CDR3 is TGTGCCAGTAGTATGCGGCAGGGCCTTAATGAAAAACTGTTTTTT.